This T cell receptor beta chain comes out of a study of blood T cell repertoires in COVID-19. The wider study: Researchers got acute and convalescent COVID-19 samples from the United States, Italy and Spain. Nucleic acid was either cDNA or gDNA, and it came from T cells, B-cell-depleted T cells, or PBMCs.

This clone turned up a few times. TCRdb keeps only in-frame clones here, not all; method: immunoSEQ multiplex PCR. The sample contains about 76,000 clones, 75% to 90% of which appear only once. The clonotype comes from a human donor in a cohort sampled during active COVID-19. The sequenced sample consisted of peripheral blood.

The CDR3 reads CASSHKDNYEQYF. CDR3 coding DNA: TGTGCCAGCAGCCATAAAGACAACTACGAGCAGTACTTC. This chain uses TRBV7-9 with TRBJ2-7, with D unresolved. V gave up 5 bases and J gave up 3 bases, with 11 bases separating them. Germline CDR1 SEHNR, CDR2 FQNEAQ (reference sequence). This CDR3 has 13 residues. Full variable domain (remainder filled in from reference TRBV7-9 and TRBJ2-7): DTGVSQNPRHKITKRGQNVTFRCDPISEHNRLYWYRQTLGQGPEFLTYFQNEAQLEKSRLLSDRFSAERPKGSFSTLEIQRTEQGDSAMYLCASSHKDNYEQYFGPGTRLTVT.